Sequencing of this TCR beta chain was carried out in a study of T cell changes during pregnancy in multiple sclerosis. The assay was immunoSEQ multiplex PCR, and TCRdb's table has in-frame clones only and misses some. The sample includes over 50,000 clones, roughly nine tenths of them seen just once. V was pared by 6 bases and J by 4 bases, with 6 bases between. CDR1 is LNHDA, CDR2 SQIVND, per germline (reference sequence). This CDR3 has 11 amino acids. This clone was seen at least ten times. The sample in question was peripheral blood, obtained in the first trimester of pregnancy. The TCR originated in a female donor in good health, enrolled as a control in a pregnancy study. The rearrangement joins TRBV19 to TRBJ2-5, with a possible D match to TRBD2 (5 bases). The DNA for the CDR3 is TGTGCCAGTAGGGCGGGAGAGACCCAGTACTTC. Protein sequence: CASRAGETQYF. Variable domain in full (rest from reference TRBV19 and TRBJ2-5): DGGITQSPKYLFRKEGQNVTLSCEQNLNHDAMYWYRQDPGQGLRLIYYSQIVNDFQKGDIAEGYSVSREKKESFPLTVTSAQKNPTAFYLCASRAGETQYFGPGTRLLVL.